The 3 T cell receptor beta chains in this list originate from one sample, sequenced in a study of control samples from healthy donors and cancer patients. TCRdb's table, derived via immunoSEQ multiplex PCR, lists solely in-frame clones and lacks some. Counted here are tens of thousands of clones, under 90% occurring once; the ten biggest clones make up around a tenth. Sequences were obtained from PBMCs. The receptors stem from a woman in her 50s with colorectal cancer.

The rearrangement joins TRBV2 to TRBJ2-5; 9 bases are a match to TRBD1. This CDR3 has 15 residues. Trimming removed 7 bases from V and 1 base from J; junction bases left unmatched: 7. Germline values: CDR1 SNHLY, CDR2 FYNNEI. The CDR3 is CASKGGQGAQETQYF. CDR3 nucleotide sequence: TGTGCCAGCAAAGGGGGACAGGGTGCCCAAGAGACCCAGTACTTC.

The chain carries TRBV28 and TRBJ2-7; D is tentatively TRBD1 or TRBD2 (5 bases each). The CDR3 is 13 amino acids. Germline lookup yields CDR1 MDHEN and CDR2 SYDVKM. Trimming left V 2 bases short and J 6 bases short, with 11 bases between. The CDR3 bases are TGTGCCAGCAGTTTAGGGACCGCAGGCGAGCAGTACGTC. Encoded protein: CASSLGTAGEQYV.

This clone was counted a single time. CDR3 protein: CASSQDGGSYNSPLHF. CDR3 sequence (DNA): TGCGCCAGCAGCCAAGATGGAGGTTCCTATAATTCACCCCTCCACTTT. This chain links TRBV4-3 with TRBJ1-6; D remains unclear. Germline V gene data show CDR1 as LGHNA and CDR2 as YSLEER. CDR3 length: 16 residues. The V gene lost 0 bases and the J gene lost 1 base, with 7 bases spanning the gap.